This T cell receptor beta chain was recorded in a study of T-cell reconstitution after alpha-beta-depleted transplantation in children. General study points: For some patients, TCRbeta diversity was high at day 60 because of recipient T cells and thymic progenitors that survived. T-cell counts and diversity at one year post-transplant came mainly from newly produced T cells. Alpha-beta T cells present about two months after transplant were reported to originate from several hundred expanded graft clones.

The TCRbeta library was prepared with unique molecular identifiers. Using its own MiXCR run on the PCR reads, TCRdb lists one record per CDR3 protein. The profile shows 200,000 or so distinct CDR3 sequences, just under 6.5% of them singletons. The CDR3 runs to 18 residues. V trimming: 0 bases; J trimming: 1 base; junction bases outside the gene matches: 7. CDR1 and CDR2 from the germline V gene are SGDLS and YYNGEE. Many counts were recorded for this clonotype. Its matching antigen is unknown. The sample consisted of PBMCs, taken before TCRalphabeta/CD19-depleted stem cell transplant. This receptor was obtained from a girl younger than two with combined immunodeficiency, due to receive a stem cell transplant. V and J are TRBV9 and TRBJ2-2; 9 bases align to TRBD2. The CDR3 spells CASSVGPGGGENTGELFF. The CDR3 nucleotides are TGTGCCAGCAGCGTAGGGCCCGGCGGGGGGGAGAACACCGGGGAGCTGTTTTTT.